This TCR beta chain was recorded in a study of neurological immune-mediated disorders. Study-wide findings and caveats: Expanded clones shared no CDR3 amino acid sequences across subjects, suggesting private repertoires in all groups. Phylogenetic grouping put 18 of 34 multiple sclerosis patients' repertoires into one related-CDR3 cluster, a possible signature.

Preparation of the unsorted libraries drew on 2 million PBMCs stored at -80 C. Germline V gene data show CDR1 as LGHNA and CDR2 as YNFKEQ. V lost 4 bases to trimming and J lost 5 bases; unmatched junction nucleotides: 10. This CDR3 region has 15 residues. TCRdb reanalysed the 5' RACE reads using MiXCR and keeps one entry per CDR3 protein. The table includes 55,000 to 85,000 distinct CDR3 sequences, more than 3% detected once. Concerning this clonotype: Its specificity is not known.

The specimen sequenced was PBMCs. V and J are TRBV4-2 and TRBJ2-7; 8 bases map to TRBD1. The clonotype comes from a woman in her fifties or sixties with multiple sclerosis. The CDR3 loop reads CASSPTLDRVNEQYV. The CDR3 coding sequence is TGTGCCAGCAGCCCCACTCTGGACAGGGTGAACGAGCAGTACGTC.